Listed here are 18 T cell receptor beta chains from one sample, sequenced in a study of T cell changes during pregnancy in multiple sclerosis. Sequencing used immunoSEQ multiplex PCR; TCRdb keeps in-frame clones, though not all of them. Of roughly 83,000 clones listed, 90% to 95% are singletons. The sequences come from PBMCs, collected in the first trimester of pregnancy. The source of these receptors is a female donor in good health, serving as a control in a pregnancy study. Some clones in this sample may be carry-over from other donors' samples.

This rearrangement joins TRBV18 to TRBJ2-3, with D maybe TRBD2 (7 bases). The CDR3 has 17 amino acids. The V and J ends lost 0 bases and 3 bases respectively, with 16 bases between them. Per germline, CDR1 KGHSH and CDR2 LQKENI. In nucleotides, the CDR3 is TGTGCCAGCTCACCACCGGGAATAGGGAGGGGGACAGATACGCAGTATTTT. Its translation is CASSPPGIGRGTDTQYF.

V and J are TRBV2 and TRBJ1-1; D remains ambiguous. The CDR3 length is 14 residues. The V and J ends lost 6 bases and 2 bases respectively, with 13 bases between them. Germline assignment: CDR1 SNHLY and CDR2 FYNNEI. The CDR3 protein is CASRVEGVNTEAFF. CDR3 coding DNA: TGTGCCAGCAGGGTGGAGGGTGTTAACACTGAAGCTTTCTTT. Variable domain in full (rest from reference TRBV2 and TRBJ1-1): EPEVTQTPSHQVTQMGQEVILRCVPISNHLYFYWYRQILGQKVEFLVSFYNNEISEKSEIFDDQFSVERPDGSNFTLKIRSTKLEDSAMYFCASRVEGVNTEAFFGQGTRLTVV.

The chain has TRBV7-2 and TRBJ1-1; no definite D call. Trimming left V 1 base short and J 11 bases short, with 11 bases between. The CDR3 extends over 12 amino acids. The V gene's germline CDR1 is SGHTA and CDR2 FQGNSA. The DNA of the CDR3 is TGTGCCAGCAGCTTAGGCCCCTCACGGGCTTTCTTT. It specifies CASSLGPSRAFF.

This clone was seen just once. The chain uses TRBV29-1 and TRBJ1-2; 8 bases line up with TRBD1. This CDR3 comprises 13 residues. The V and J ends lost 5 bases and 7 bases, in that order; junction bases with no gene match: 9. CDR1 and CDR2 from the germline V gene are SQVTM and ANQGSEA. The CDR3 here is CSVRTGRNSGYTF. The CDR3 DNA reads as TGCAGCGTTAGGACAGGGAGGAATTCTGGCTACACCTTC.

This sequence joins TRBV5-6 and TRBJ2-7; 10 nucleotides line up with TRBD2. Trimming at V came to 0 bases and at J to 4 bases, leaving 1 base not matched to a gene. The germline gives CDR1 SGHDT, CDR2 YYEEEE. This CDR3 has 14 residues. CDR3 DNA sequence: TGTGCCAGCAGCTTGGAACTAGCGGGATACGAGCAGTACTTC. Translated, it gives CASSLELAGYEQYF.

The CDR3 region has the DNA TGCAGCGTTGAAGATCGGACAGAAACCTACGAGCAGTACTTC. Its translation: CSVEDRTETYEQYF. V gene TRBV29-1 combines with J gene TRBJ2-7; D perhaps matches TRBD1 (6 bases). The CDR3 runs 14 residues. The germline gives CDR1 SQVTM, CDR2 ANQGSEA. Between the trimmed V and J ends, which lost 0 bases and 2 bases, there was a span of 11 bases.

In DNA, the CDR3 is TGTGCCAGCTCACCGTGGGACAGGGACGGCGGCTACACCTTC. This codes for CASSPWDRDGGYTF. This chain joins TRBV18 and TRBJ1-2, with 9 positions matching TRBD1. CDR1 is KGHSH, CDR2 LQKENI, per germline. Trimming removed 3 bases from V and 8 bases from J; junction bases left unmatched: 7. There are 14 residues in the CDR3.

The chain's CDR3 is CATSETGYYEQYF. CDR3 nucleotides: TGTGCCACGTCGGAGACAGGGTATTACGAGCAGTACTTC. The chain is built from TRBV6-1 and TRBJ2-7, with 7 positions matching TRBD1. In germline, CDR1 is MNHNS, CDR2 SASEGT. The CDR3 totals 13 residues. Trimming removed 10 bases from V and 4 bases from J; junction bases left unmatched: 10.

This chain links TRBV29-1 with TRBJ1-1; D ambiguous. Germline V gene data show CDR1 as SQVTM and CDR2 as ANQGSEA. The CDR3 length is 11 residues. Trimming cost V 4 bases and J 1 base, with 4 bases left between them. CDR3: CSVVRNTEAFF. CDR3 sequence (DNA): TGCAGCGTTGTTCGGAACACTGAAGCTTTCTTT.

This rearrangement joins TRBV7-9 to TRBJ2-5; D perhaps matches TRBD1 (6 bases). In germline, CDR1 is SEHNR, CDR2 FQNEAQ (reference sequence). The V and J ends lost 3 bases and 1 base respectively, with 21 bases between them. The CDR3 spans 18 residues. CDR3 in DNA: TGTGCCAGCAGCTTTAAGGACAGTCGCTTAAGGGGCCAAGAGACCCAGTACTTC. This encodes CASSFKDSRLRGQETQYF. The full variable domain, with the rest looked up from reference TRBV7-9 and TRBJ2-5, is DTGVSQNPRHKITKRGQNVTFRCDPISEHNRLYWYRQTLGQGPEFLTYFQNEAQLEKSRLLSDRFSAERPKGSFSTLEIQRTEQGDSAMYLCASSFKDSRLRGQETQYFGPGTRLLVL.

V gene TRBV7-9 combines with J gene TRBJ2-7; tentatively, D is TRBD1 (5 bases). The ends were cut back, 4 bases at V and 4 bases at J, with 29 bases in the middle. The CDR3 runs to 19 residues. Germline assignment: CDR1 SEHNR and CDR2 FQNEAQ (reference sequence). The CDR3 DNA reads TGTGCCAGCAGCTCCGCCCTTACTCGACAGCAAACAACAACTTACGAGCAGTACTTC. Its protein product is CASSSALTRQQTTTYEQYF.

The chain joins TRBV9 to TRBJ1-3, with 8 bases that match TRBD1. The CDR3 is 18 residues long. V shed 4 bases, J shed 0 bases, and the junction held 12 bases outside the gene matches. Looked up from germline, CDR1 is SGDLS and CDR2 is YYNGEE. The CDR3 coding sequence is TGTGCCAGCAGCATTACAGGGGGGCGGTATTACTCTGGAAACACCATATATTTT. Translating it yields CASSITGGRYYSGNTIYF. The full variable domain, with the rest looked up from reference TRBV9 and TRBJ1-3, is DSGVTQTPKHLITATGQRVTLRCSPRSGDLSVYWYQQSLDQGLQFLIQYYNGEERAKGNILERFSAQQFPDLHSELNLSSLELGDSALYFCASSITGGRYYSGNTIYFGEGSWLTVV.

The V and J genes are TRBV9 and TRBJ2-5; 7 bases map to TRBD2. Germline lookup yields CDR1 SGDLS and CDR2 YYNGEE. CDR3 length equals 15 residues. The V gene end was trimmed by 1 base and the J gene end by 5 bases; junction bases not matched to a gene: 8. Written as DNA, the CDR3 is TGTGCCAGCAGCGTATCCGGACTAGTTGGGGAGACCCAGTACTTC. Residues: CASSVSGLVGETQYF.

The chain is built from TRBV19 and TRBJ2-6; TRBD2 aligns across 7 bases. CDR1 and CDR2 from the germline V gene are LNHDA and SQIVND (reference sequence). This CDR3 comprises 15 residues. Trimming took 4 bases from V and 6 from J; bases not matched to a gene: 6. The CDR3 loop is CASSTPGGVANVLTF. CDR3 bases: TGTGCCAGTAGTACCCCGGGGGGTGTGGCCAACGTCCTGACTTTC.

In DNA form, the CDR3 reads TGTGCCAGCAGCTTTGTACTTACAGATACGCAGTATTTT. It codes for CASSFVLTDTQYF. The J gene is TRBJ2-3, the V gene TRBV11-2; D remains unclear. CDR1 and CDR2 (germline): SGHAT, FQNNGV. V was trimmed by 3 bases and J by 3 bases, leaving 7 bases between them. The CDR3 is 13 residues long.

This sequence joins TRBV28 and TRBJ1-5; D is undetermined. This CDR3 region has 12 residues. V lost 2 bases and J lost 4, with 3 bases in between. CDR1 MDHEN and CDR2 SYDVKM come from the germline V gene. CDR3 protein: CASSLTNQPQHF. The CDR3 DNA follows: TGTGCCAGCAGTTTAACAAATCAGCCCCAGCATTTT.

The chain links TRBV6-1 to TRBJ1-5; D ambiguous. This CDR3 spans 13 amino acids. Germline values: CDR1 MNHNS, CDR2 SASEGT. V was cut by 6 bases and J by 0 bases, with 6 bases left in between. The CDR3 DNA sequence: TGTGCCAGCAGAGGAGTTAGCAATCAGCCCCAGCATTTT. It specifies CASRGVSNQPQHF.

The chain uses TRBV12-5 and TRBJ2-7; 10 bases fit TRBD1. The CDR3 contains 15 residues. Per germline, CDR1 LGHNT and CDR2 FRNRAP. V lost 5 bases, J lost 5 bases, and 9 bases stayed unmatched. The CDR3 bases are TGTGCTAGTGGTGCCTCCGGGACAGGGGACAACGAGCAGTACTTC. Residues: CASGASGTGDNEQYF.